One sample yielded the 20 T cell receptor beta chains listed below, sequenced in a study of blood T cell dynamics during melanoma immunotherapy. Time point reported: week 3, after first cycle of checkpoint inhibitor. Measured with immunoSEQ multiplex PCR; TCRdb has only the in-frame clones, and not every one. Of roughly 12,000 clones in the sample, around nine tenths were seen once. The source material was blood, sampled from a patient treated with checkpoint blockade. These receptors originate from a human donor with melanoma.

V and J are TRBV5-6 and TRBJ1-1, with D tentatively TRBD1 (6 bases). V was clipped by 0 bases and J by 7 bases, with 10 bases between them. Looked up from germline, CDR1 is SGHDT and CDR2 is YYEEEE. This CDR3 spans 13 amino acids. In nucleotides, the CDR3 is TGTGCCAGCAGCTTGGGACAGGAGTTTGAAGCTTTCTTT. Its protein product is CASSLGQEFEAFF.

The chain couples TRBV18 to TRBJ1-1, with 8 bases aligning to TRBD1. This CDR3 region has 12 residues. The trim removed 6 bases at V and 11 bases at J, leaving 8 bases unmatched. Germline V gives CDR1 KGHSH, CDR2 LQKENI. The CDR3 spells CASSRPTGEAFF. Here the CDR3 DNA reads TGTGCCAGCTCCCGGCCGACAGGGGAGGCTTTCTTT.

The chain carries TRBV6-5 and TRBJ2-1; D gene unclear. Per germline, CDR1 MNHEY and CDR2 SVGAGI. This CDR3 is 15 amino acids long. V was clipped by 5 bases and J by 0 bases, with 11 bases between them. CDR3 protein: CASSQDRSSYNEQFF. The CDR3, as DNA: TGTGCCAGCAGTCAAGACCGGAGCTCCTACAATGAGCAGTTCTTC.

The V call is TRBV5-1, the J call TRBJ2-3, with TRBD2 identical over 8 bases. J was trimmed by 4 bases and V by 7 bases; bases with no gene match: 11. The CDR3 covers 15 residues. Germline CDR1 is SGHRS and CDR2 is YFSETQ. CDR3: CASRPGGGGSDTQYF. In DNA, the CDR3 is TGCGCCAGCCGCCCGGGGGGGGGCGGGTCAGATACGCAGTATTTT.

V gene TRBV18 combines with J gene TRBJ2-7; no firm D call. Trimming pared 2 bases from V and 4 bases from J, leaving 9 bases between. CDR1 and CDR2 (germline): KGHSH, LQKENI. The CDR3 totals 13 residues. CDR3 protein: CASSPGFMYEQYF. CDR3 in DNA: TGTGCCAGCTCACCAGGGTTCATGTACGAGCAGTACTTC.

The CDR3 protein is CASSRVGLASGELFF. The CDR3 nucleotides are TGCGCCAGCAGCCGAGTGGGGCTAGCGAGCGGGGAGCTGTTTTTT. The chain is built from TRBV5-1 and TRBJ2-2; possibly TRBD2 for D (6 bases). The CDR3 runs 15 residues. Between the trimmed V and J ends, which lost 4 bases and 7 bases, there was a span of 17 bases. CDR1 is SGHRS and CDR2 is YFSETQ in the germline V gene.

CDR3 coding DNA: TGTGCCAGCAGCTTAGTCCCAGGGGCTGGCGGAAACACCATATATTTT. Residues: CASSLVPGAGGNTIYF. V usage is TRBV11-2 and J usage is TRBJ1-3, with D perhaps matching TRBD1 (6 bases). Germline CDR1 SGHAT, CDR2 FQNNGV. V was trimmed by 1 base and J by 4 bases, leaving 14 bases between them. The CDR3 contains 16 residues.

The chain is built from TRBV7-2 and TRBJ1-1; unclear D gene. The V and J ends lost 5 bases and 4 bases respectively, with 11 bases between them. The CDR3 has 13 residues. The germline gives CDR1 SGHTA, CDR2 FQGNSA. As DNA, the CDR3 is TGTGCCAGCAGCGCCACGGGAGTCACTGAAGCTTTCTTT. Protein sequence: CASSATGVTEAFF.

The chain recombines TRBV15 with TRBJ2-6; D remains ambiguous. Germline values: CDR1 LNHNV, CDR2 YYDKDF (reference sequence). The ends were cut back, 0 bases at V and 2 bases at J, with 5 bases in the middle. There are 15 residues in the CDR3. CDR3 DNA: TGTGCCACCAGCAGAGAAAGGGCTGGGGCCAACGTCCTGACTTTC. Translation gives CATSRERAGANVLTF.

The gene calls are TRBV4-2 and TRBJ1-5; no firm D call. In germline, CDR1 is LGHNA, CDR2 YNFKEQ. CDR3 length: 19 amino acids. V gave up 4 bases and J gave up 0 bases, with 22 bases separating them. The CDR3 here is CASSPYPQPAKYSNQPQHF. Here the CDR3 DNA reads TGTGCCAGCAGCCCCTACCCACAGCCTGCTAAGTATAGCAATCAGCCCCAGCATTTT.

The rearrangement joins TRBV28 to TRBJ2-1, with 8 bases identical to TRBD1. The CDR3 is 12 amino acids. The J segment lost 4 bases and the V segment lost 8 bases, leaving 1 base of the junction unmatched. The germline CDR1 and CDR2 sequences are MDHEN and SYDVKM. The CDR3 spells CASGQGYNEQFF. For the CDR3, the DNA is TGTGCCAGCGGACAGGGTTACAATGAGCAGTTCTTC.

This clone came up a few times. The rearrangement uses TRBV7-2 and TRBJ1-2; D is possibly TRBD1 (5 bases). In germline, CDR1 is SGHTA, CDR2 FQGNSA. This CDR3 is built from 15 residues. The V gene lost 3 bases and the J gene lost 4 bases, with 15 bases spanning the gap. The DNA of the CDR3 is TGTGCCAGCAGCTTCGGGGACGCTGGGGCCTATGGCTACACCTTC. Translated: CASSFGDAGAYGYTF.

The chain uses TRBV6-1 and TRBJ2-1, with 7 bases aligning to TRBD2. The CDR3 runs to 15 residues. Germline lookup yields CDR1 MNHNS and CDR2 SASEGT. J gave up 4 bases and V 6 bases, and 9 bases lay outside the gene matches. CDR3 nucleotides: TGTGCCAGCAGGCGCCCGGGACTACCGTACAATGAGCAGTTCTTC. This encodes CASRRPGLPYNEQFF.

The gene calls are TRBV7-2 and TRBJ2-3; D gene unclear. The CDR3 length is 17 residues. Trimming stripped 1 base from V and 5 bases from J, with 19 bases between. Germline-derived CDR1 and CDR2 are SGHTA and FQGNSA. The CDR3 DNA is TGTGCCAGCAGCTTAGTGCATAAGCGCCCGGAGAGAGATACGCAGTATTTT. Its protein is CASSLVHKRPERDTQYF.

The rearrangement joins TRBV4-3 to TRBJ2-7; perhaps D is TRBD1 or TRBD2 (5 bases each). Looked up from germline, CDR1 is LGHNA and CDR2 is YSLEER. V lost 0 bases and J 4 bases, leaving 7 bases between the germline ends. The CDR3 extends over 13 amino acids. CDR3 loop: CASSQEWGYEQYF. Written as DNA, the CDR3 is TGCGCCAGCAGCCAAGAATGGGGGTACGAGCAGTACTTC.

V gene TRBV5-1 combines with J gene TRBJ1-2; 8 nucleotides agree with TRBD1. The CDR3 has 13 residues. The germline V gene encodes CDR1 SGHRS and CDR2 YFSETQ. The V and J ends lost 4 bases and 6 bases, in that order; junction bases with no gene match: 5. The CDR3 coding sequence is TGCGCCAGCAGCCCGGACAGGGTAAATGGCTACACCTTC. Residues: CASSPDRVNGYTF.

The J gene is TRBJ1-1, the V gene TRBV5-1; TRBD1 matches at 8 bases. Germline V gene lookup returns CDR1 SGHRS and CDR2 YFSETQ. This CDR3 is 15 amino acids long. The V gene end was trimmed by 4 bases and the J gene end by 3 bases; junction bases not matched to a gene: 8. CDR3 sequence: CASSPRTGLDTEAFF. CDR3 DNA: TGCGCCAGCAGCCCCCGGACAGGGTTGGACACTGAAGCTTTCTTT.

This chain uses TRBV29-1 with TRBJ2-7, with TRBD2 matching 7 bases. CDR1 is SQVTM, CDR2 ANQGSEA, per germline. The CDR3 is 14 residues long. J gave up 4 bases and V 6 bases, and 12 bases lay outside the gene matches. The CDR3 nucleotides are TGCAGCGTACGGGGGGATATCGGACTGTACGAGCAGTACTTC. Translation gives CSVRGDIGLYEQYF.

The rearrangement uses TRBV5-1 and TRBJ2-1, with D uncertain. V was clipped by 0 bases and J by 10 bases, with 11 bases between them. The CDR3 is 13 amino acids. Germline loops: CDR1 SGHRS, CDR2 YFSETQ. CDR3 coding DNA: TGCGCCAGCAGCTTGGCGGCAAGAAGAGAGCAGTTCTTC. It is translated as CASSLAARREQFF.

The CDR3 sequence: CASSREPTGTGSPLHF. For the CDR3, the DNA is TGTGCCAGCTCACGAGAACCGACAGGGACCGGTTCACCCCTCCACTTT. This chain uses TRBV18 with TRBJ1-6; 7 bases line up with TRBD1. CDR1 and CDR2 from the germline V gene are KGHSH and LQKENI. This CDR3 spans 16 amino acids. V lost 4 bases and J lost 9; bases outside the gene matches: 12.